The present T cell receptor beta chain was sequenced within a study of blood T cell repertoires in COVID-19. Study-wide context: COVID-19 samples collected from the United States, Italy and Spain covered acute and convalescent phases. From T cells, B-cell-depleted T cells, or PBMCs came the material, which was cDNA or gDNA.

This CDR3 has 13 residues. Per the germline V gene, CDR1 is ENHRY and CDR2 is SYGVKD. Trimming cost V 9 bases and J 7 bases; bases outside gene matches: 8. The protocol was immunoSEQ multiplex PCR, while the TCRdb copy is restricted to in-frame clones and leaves out a portion. The sample holds about 160,000 clones, 87% seen once. The J gene is TRBJ2-1, the V gene TRBV10-3; 8 bases are shared with TRBD1. This TCR came from a woman aged 60-75 years who had recovered from COVID-19. Sample: peripheral blood. The DNA for the CDR3 is TGTGCCATAAGTACGGGACAGGTTAATGAGCAGTTCTTC. Its protein is CAISTGQVNEQFF.